This T cell receptor (beta chain) is from a study of blood T cell repertoires in COVID-19. Authors' methods: How many nucleated cells were present was estimated from reference gene primer amplification. Here immunoSEQ multiplex PCR was the method, and the copy in TCRdb shows in-frame clones only, minus some. V and J calls and clone size come straight from that table; D and trimming were deduced from the DNA. This sample has 250,000 to 400,000 clones, with roughly 86% found just once. The CDR3 spans 16 residues. Germline V gene data show CDR1 as SGHTA and CDR2 as FQGNSA. Trimming left V 5 bases short and J 5 bases short, with 21 bases between. Residents of around 24 US areas, aged about 18 to 95 years, made up the participants. Allocation to cohorts depended on clinical history reported by the participants.

Sequenced input: PBMCs or T cells enriched from blood (not recorded which). This TCR was sampled from a woman in her 30s who had recovered from COVID-19. This rearrangement joins TRBV7-2 to TRBJ1-1, with D perhaps TRBD1 (5 bases). The CDR3 coding sequence is TGTGCCAGCAGCCCCATTGTGGGGAACGGGGGGACTGAAGCTTTCTTT. Amino acids: CASSPIVGNGGTEAFF.